This is a list of T cell receptor beta chains from one sample in a study of blood T cell repertoires in COVID-19. Libraries were prepared by immunoSEQ multiplex PCR; TCRdb keeps only in-frame clonotypes and omits some of them. The sample lists around 92,000 clones; around 84% were seen once. The sample consisted of peripheral blood. These receptors were obtained from a woman aged 60-70 years in a cohort sampled during active or convalescent COVID-19. CDR3s include the opening cysteine and the closing phenylalanine or tryptophan. Each record gives: clone size, D gene, J gene, V gene, CDR3 DNA, CDR3 protein. The D gene is left open where the match is weak. A clone size is listed for some rows: how often the clone was seen (once, few, many), or a class if it is expanded.

NA TRBD2 TRBJ2-1 TRBV19 TGTGCCAGTAGTTCCCCGGGGCTAGCGGGTTACAATGAGCAGTTCTTC CASSSPGLAGYNEQFF
NA NA TRBJ1-4 TRBV28 TGTGCCAGCAGTCCCCCGGGAGGGAGGGGTGAAAAACTGTTTTTT CASSPPGGRGEKLFF
NA NA TRBJ2-6 TRBV7-2 TGTGCCAGCAGCTTAGTCGTTAGCTCTGGGGCCAACGTCCTGACTTTC CASSLVVSSGANVLTF
NA NA TRBJ1-5 TRBV2 TGTGCCAGCAGTTCCAGGGGAGTCAGCAATCAGCCCCAGCATTTT CASSSRGVSNQPQHF
NA TRBD1 TRBJ1-4 TRBV24-1 TGTGCCACCAGTGACGCCGGGACAGGAGGAGAAAAACTGTTTTTT CATSDAGTGGEKLFF
NA TRBD1 TRBJ1-4 TRBV2 TGTGCCAGCAGTGAAGGGCAGGGGGCCAGGGAAAAACTGTTTTTT CASSEGQGAREKLFF
NA NA TRBJ1-1 TRBV14 TGTGCCAGCAGCCTACGAACAGGGAACACTGAAGCTTTCTTT CASSLRTGNTEAFF
NA NA TRBJ1-2 TRBV11-3 TGTGCCAGCAGCTCCCCCCCAACGGGGGAGAGTGGCTACACCTTC CASSSPPTGESGYTF
NA NA TRBJ1-1 TRBV3-1/TRBV3-2 TGTGCCAGCAGCCTGGGCCAGAACACTGAAGCTTTCTTT CASSLGQNTEAFF
few NA TRBJ1-6 TRBV3-1/TRBV3-2 TGTGCCAGCAGCCAAGATGGGGGGATCTATAATTCACCCCTCCACTTT CASSQDGGIYNSPLHF
NA NA TRBJ1-1 TRBV14 TGTGCCAGCAGCCTTCATAACACTGAAGCTTTCTTT CASSLHNTEAFF
NA TRBD1 TRBJ2-1 TRBV2 TGTGCCAGCAGTGAAGGGACAGGACCTGGGAATGAGCAGTTCTTC CASSEGTGPGNEQFF
NA TRBD1 TRBJ1-1 TRBV23-1 TGCGCCAGCAGTCAGCCTCCCCGGGACAGCCTGAACACTGAAGCTTTCTTT CASSQPPRDSLNTEAFF
NA NA TRBJ2-2 TRBV9 TGTGCCAGCAGCGCCGACACAGGAACCGGGGAGCTGTTTTTT CASSADTGTGELFF
NA TRBD1 TRBJ1-1 TRBV28 TGTGCCAGCATTACGGACAGGGCTAGGTCACCTACTGAAGCTTTCTTT CASITDRARSPTEAFF
NA NA TRBJ1-1 TRBV6-5 TGTGCCAGCAGGGCGGACTTGAACACTGAAGCTTTCTTT CASRADLNTEAFF
NA TRBD1 TRBJ2-7 TRBV11-2 TGTGCCAGCAGCTTGGGCAGGGGGACCGTGGACGAGCAGTACTTC CASSLGRGTVDEQYF
NA NA TRBJ1-3 TRBV18 TGTGCCAGCTCACCGCCGGGGGGCGAGGACACCATATATTTT CASSPPGGEDTIYF
NA TRBD1 TRBJ1-4 TRBV4-1 TGCGCCAGCAGCCCGGGAACAGGGGGAGAAAAACTGTTTTTT CASSPGTGGEKLFF
NA NA TRBJ1-2 TRBV5-1 TGCGCCAGCAGCGAGCGGGGGGCGGGCTACACCTTC CASSERGAGYTF
NA NA TRBJ1-2 TRBV5-4 TGTGCCAGCAGCTTGGCCGAGGGTGGCTACACCTTC CASSLAEGGYTF
once TRBD1 TRBJ1-1 TRBV6-4 TGTGCCAGCAGTGCCCAGGGGGAAGCTAACACTGAAGCTTTCTTT CASSAQGEANTEAFF
NA TRBD1 TRBJ1-4 TRBV4-1 TGCGCCAGCAGCCGAATCGGGACAGCAACTGAAAAACTGTTTTTT CASSRIGTATEKLFF
NA NA TRBJ1-6 TRBV18 TGTGCCAGCTCGAACGGCAGGACAGTGAATTCACCCCTCCACTTT CASSNGRTVNSPLHF
NA NA TRBJ2-2 TRBV4-1 TGCGCCAGCAGCCATGACACAGGGTTCACCGGGGAGCTGTTTTTT CASSHDTGFTGELFF
NA NA TRBJ2-5 TRBV18 TGTGCCAGCTCACCACCGAATCGACCGGGGGAGACCCAGTACTTC CASSPPNRPGETQYF